This TCR beta chain was documented in a study of T cells in placental villitis. Study observations and caveats: CMV-specific clones were more frequent in CMV cases than villitis of unknown etiology. Small decidual contamination means some T cells, especially in controls, may be decidual. Helper, regulatory and cytotoxic T cells, and maternal versus fetal cells, were indistinguishable; gamma-delta receptors were excluded.

Sequencing used immunoSEQ v4. Clones were read by immunoSEQ multiplex PCR, and TCRdb kept only the in-frame ones, dropping some. The table shows about 2,500 clones, with 75% to 90% occurring only once. Infectious villitis placentae numbered several, unmatched to other groups. About this clone: What it recognizes is unknown.

The sample comprised placental tissue containing maternal and fetal cells. The sequence was obtained from a human patient with infectious villitis; the placental T cells may come from both mother and fetus.

The CDR3 spells CASSFFPGPSEYF. As DNA, the CDR3 is TGTGCCAGCAGTTTTTTCCCAGGGCCGTCGGAGTACTTC. The chain is built from TRBV28 and TRBJ2-7; possible D gene TRBD1, 5 bases. The germline V gene has CDR1 MDHEN and CDR2 SYDVKM. Deletions cut 3 bases from V and 11 bases from J, with 17 bases between. The CDR3 loop spans 13 amino acids.